Following are 13 T cell receptor beta chains from one sample sequenced in a study of blood T cell repertoires in COVID-19. Sequenced by immunoSEQ multiplex PCR; TCRdb stores in-frame clones only, minus some. Among under 60,000 clones listed, about 84% were seen once. Sequencing used peripheral blood. The origin of the receptors is a man in his fifties or sixties with acute or convalescent COVID-19.

The chain joins TRBV5-1 to TRBJ1-1; TRBD1 matches 8 bases. This CDR3 has 15 amino acids. V shed 7 bases and J 0 bases; nucleotides not matched to a gene: 8. Germline loops: CDR1 SGHRS, CDR2 YFSETQ. This CDR3 is CASARGRAMNTEAFF. The CDR3 nucleotides read TGCGCCAGCGCCAGGGGGCGGGCCATGAACACTGAAGCTTTCTTT. Looking up the rest from reference TRBV5-1 and TRBJ1-1 gives the full variable domain: KAGVTQTPRYLIKTRGQQVTLSCSPISGHRSVSWYQQTPGQGLQFLFEYFSETQRNKGNFPGRFSGRQFSNSRSEMNVSTLELGDSALYLCASARGRAMNTEAFFGQGTRLTVV.

This chain links TRBV7-2 with TRBJ1-6; 9 bases are shared with TRBD1. In germline, CDR1 is SGHTA, CDR2 FQGNSA. V shed 2 bases, J shed 7 bases, and the junction held 3 bases outside the gene matches. CDR3 length: 15 residues. This chain's CDR3 is CASSLYGTGNSPLHF. The CDR3 DNA sequence: TGTGCCAGCAGCTTATACGGGACAGGGAATTCACCCCTCCACTTT.

The count of this clone is one. The chain combines TRBV6-5 with TRBJ2-5; 7 nucleotides line up with TRBD1. V dropped 6 bases and J dropped 2; count of bases not matched to a gene: 6. CDR3 length: 14 residues. The germline gives CDR1 MNHEY, CDR2 SVGAGI. This CDR3 reads CASSLQGRQETQYF. The CDR3 coding sequence is TGTGCCAGCAGCCTACAGGGGCGGCAAGAGACCCAGTACTTC.

The gene calls are TRBV6-5 and TRBJ1-5; TRBD1 matches at 7 bases. CDR3 length: 14 amino acids. V shed 6 bases and J 5 bases; nucleotides not matched to a gene: 7. CDR1 MNHEY and CDR2 SVGAGI come from the germline V gene. CDR3: CASSFDRAYQPQHF. As DNA, the CDR3 is TGTGCCAGCAGCTTCGACAGGGCTTATCAGCCCCAGCATTTT.

The chain is built from TRBV6-5 and TRBJ1-1, with D possibly matching TRBD1 (6 bases). Germline V lookup: CDR1 MNHEY, CDR2 SVGAGI. V lost 6 bases, J lost 0 bases, and 14 bases lay in between. This CDR3 region has 15 residues. Here the CDR3 reads CASSRLDSLNTEAFF. CDR3 DNA sequence: TGTGCCAGCAGCCGGTTGGACAGCCTGAACACTGAAGCTTTCTTT.

J is TRBJ2-7 and V is TRBV19; a weak D match, TRBD2 (5 bases). V shed 5 bases and J shed 3 bases, with 8 bases lying between them. Germline V gene sequence: CDR1 LNHDA, CDR2 SQIVND (reference sequence). The CDR3 totals 12 residues. CDR3 loop: CASSLGSYEQYF. CDR3 nucleotide sequence: TGTGCCAGTAGTTTGGGGAGCTACGAGCAGTACTTC.

The chain has TRBV3-1 (or the pseudogene TRBV3-2) and TRBJ1-6; D call uncertain. CDR3 length: 16 amino acids. V lost 0 bases, J lost 3 bases, and 9 bases lay in between. Per the germline V gene, CDR1 is LGHDT and CDR2 is YNNKEL (reference sequence). The CDR3, as DNA: TGTGCCAGCAGCCAAGATGGACTTCTCTATAATTCACCCCTCCACTTT. Its translation: CASSQDGLLYNSPLHF.

The chain is built from TRBV12-5 and TRBJ1-2; possible D gene TRBD1, 5 bases. CDR3 size: 17 residues. The V end was cut by 2 bases, the J end by 4 bases, with 20 bases between. Germline V gene data show CDR1 as LGHNT and CDR2 as FRNRAP. The CDR3 protein is CASGLLPPRVSFYGYTF. The CDR3 DNA sequence: TGTGCTAGTGGTTTGCTCCCCCCCAGGGTATCTTTCTATGGCTACACCTTC. Full variable domain (rest looked up from reference TRBV12-5 and TRBJ1-2): DARVTQTPRHKVTEMGQEVTMRCQPILGHNTVFWYRQTMMQGLELLAYFRNRAPLDDSGMPKDRFSAEMPDATLATLKIQPSEPRDSAVYFCASGLLPPRVSFYGYTFGSGTRLTVV.

The V and J genes are TRBV7-3 and TRBJ2-3, with D possibly TRBD2 on 7 matching bases. Per germline, CDR1 SGHTA and CDR2 FQGTGA. Trimming took off 5 bases at V and 5 bases at J, with 20 bases between the two ends. The CDR3 consists of 16 residues. The CDR3 DNA is TGTGCCAGCAGCGCCCGAGGGGGAGGGGTCGGAGATACGCAGTATTTT. Its translation: CASSARGGGVGDTQYF.

The chain employs TRBV29-1 and TRBJ2-2; D unresolved. In germline, CDR1 is SQVTM, CDR2 ANQGSEA. V was pared by 3 bases and J by 3 bases, with 5 bases between. This CDR3 contains 12 residues. The CDR3 is CSVERYTGELFF. The CDR3 nucleotides are TGCAGCGTTGAGCGGTACACCGGGGAGCTGTTTTTT.

The chain joins TRBV3-1 (or the pseudogene TRBV3-2) to TRBJ1-1, with D perhaps TRBD1 (5 bases). The CDR3 is 13 amino acids. Trimming left V 3 bases short and J 5 bases short, with 10 bases between. Germline V gene lookup returns CDR1 LGHDT and CDR2 YNNKEL (reference sequence). The CDR3 DNA sequence: TGTGCCAGCAGCCACCAGGGCGCGACTGAAGCTTTCTTT. Protein sequence: CASSHQGATEAFF.

The chain uses TRBV12-3 or TRBV12-4 and TRBJ1-2; 8 bases match TRBD1. The CDR3 spans 13 residues. Trimming at V came to 5 bases and at J to 5 bases, leaving 4 bases not matched to a gene. The CDR3: CASSDTGGYGYTF. As DNA, the CDR3 is TGTGCCAGCAGTGACACAGGGGGGTATGGCTACACCTTC.

V is TRBV7-6 and J is TRBJ2-7; D gene uncertain. Trimming took off 5 bases at V and 0 bases at J, with 11 bases between the two ends. Per germline, CDR1 SGHVS and CDR2 FNYEAQ. The CDR3 has 14 residues. CDR3: CASSAAARSYEQYF. The CDR3 coding sequence is TGTGCCAGCAGCGCCGCGGCCCGCTCCTACGAGCAGTACTTC.